This passage covers 17 T cell receptor beta chains from one sample sequenced in a study of Graves' ophthalmopathy and Graves' hyperthyroidism. Beta-chain TCR CDR3 regions were amplified from RNA transcripts. A first-round RT-PCR used HTBI primers, followed by a second-round multiplex PCR. TCRdb reprocessed the multiplex PCR reads with MiXCR, giving one entry per CDR3 protein. The table includes 170,000 or so distinct CDR3 sequences, roughly 37% detected once. Sequencing was carried out using peripheral blood. The receptors originated from a woman aged 40-49 years with Graves' ophthalmopathy.

This clonotype appeared many times. The gene calls are TRBV11-2 and TRBJ1-1, with 9 bases aligning to TRBD1. The CDR3 has 15 amino acids. Germline V lookup: CDR1 SGHAT, CDR2 FQNNGV. J was trimmed by 1 base and V by 2 bases; bases with no gene match: 2. The CDR3 spells CASSLQTGGNTEAFF. CDR3 nucleotide sequence: TGTGCCAGCAGCTTACAGACAGGGGGGAACACTGAAGCTTTCTTT.

Note on this clonotype: A read error may account for a junction end that differs from germline. V gene TRBV6-5 combines with J gene TRBJ1-3, with unresolved D. The germline CDR1 and CDR2 sequences are MNHEY and SVGAGI. The CDR3 covers 14 residues. The CDR3 region has the DNA TGTGCCAGCAGTTTCCCATCCGAGGGAAGCACCATATATTTT. Translated, it gives CASSFPSEGSTIYF.

This clonotype was found many times. This chain connects TRBV7-6 to TRBJ1-3; D gene unclear. The CDR3 consists of 14 residues. The V gene lost 3 bases and the J gene lost 4 bases, with 10 bases spanning the gap. The germline CDR1 and CDR2 sequences are SGHVS and FNYEAQ. CDR3 DNA: TGTGCCAGCAGCTTGGGCTCGGCGGGAAACACCATATATTTT. It translates to CASSLGSAGNTIYF.

This clonotype occurred many times. CDR3 protein: CSASTGSPNSPLHF. CDR3 nucleotides: TGCAGTGCCAGTACCGGGTCCCCAAATTCACCCCTCCACTTT. This chain connects TRBV20-1 to TRBJ1-6; D uncertain. Trimming shortened V by 6 bases and J by 7 bases, and 16 bases separated the two germline ends. The CDR3 sequence is 14 residues long. Germline V lookup: CDR1 DFQATT, CDR2 SNEGSKA (reference sequence).

This clonotype was detected many times. V and J are TRBV10-2 and TRBJ2-5, with TRBD1 matching over 9 bases. The CDR3 is 16 residues long. Germline loops: CDR1 WSHSY, CDR2 SAAADI. The V gene end was trimmed by 0 bases and the J gene end by 5 bases; junction bases not matched to a gene: 7. CDR3 sequence reads: CASSESRTGVRETQYF. The CDR3 nucleotides read TGCGCCAGCAGTGAGTCAAGGACAGGGGTTCGGGAGACCCAGTACTTC.

There are many counts of this clonotype. The chain employs TRBV20-1 and TRBJ2-7; 12 nucleotides align to TRBD1. Germline lookup yields CDR1 DFQATT and CDR2 SNEGSKA (reference sequence). CDR3 length: 13 amino acids. The V and J ends lost 5 bases and 4 bases, in that order; junction bases with no gene match: 3. This CDR3 reads CSAWGQGAYEQYF. In nucleotides, the CDR3 is TGCAGTGCTTGGGGACAGGGGGCTTACGAGCAGTACTTC.

The chain uses TRBV7-9 and TRBJ2-2; D ambiguous. Trimming cost V 3 bases and J 9 bases, with 2 bases left between them. CDR1 is SEHNR, CDR2 FQNEAQ, per germline (reference sequence). This CDR3 contains 10 residues. CDR3 in DNA: TGTGCCAGCAGCTTCAGGGAGCTGTTTTTT. This encodes CASSFRELFF.

The chain carries TRBV6-1 and TRBJ1-2; D unclear. Germline lookup yields CDR1 MNHNS and CDR2 SASEGT. The CDR3 has 14 amino acids. V was shortened by 6 bases and J by 3 bases, with 14 bases between the two germline ends. In nucleotides, the CDR3 is TGTGCCAGCAGGCCTGGACGGCGAGACTATGGCTACACCTTC. This sequence encodes CASRPGRRDYGYTF.

This clonotype was counted at least ten times. This clone may be a read error of a much larger clone one base away. The genes are TRBV12-3 or TRBV12-4 and TRBJ1-5; D not certain. Trimming took 5 bases from V and 0 from J, leaving 2 bases between them. The CDR3 is 12 residues long. CDR3 sequence: CASSISNQPQHF. CDR3 bases: TGTGCCAGCAGTATTAGCAATCAGCCCCAGCATTTT.

This clonotype was counted many times. This chain joins TRBV18 and TRBJ2-7, with D possibly being TRBD2 (5 bases). Germline CDR1 reads KGHSH; CDR2 reads LQKENI. Trimming shortened V by 0 bases and J by 5 bases, and 14 bases separated the two germline ends. The CDR3 spans 15 residues. The CDR3 DNA is TGTGCCAGCTCACCACCCGGGCGGGCCTCTAACGAGCAGTACTTC. It yields the protein CASSPPGRASNEQYF.

This clonotype was detected ten times or more. This rearrangement joins TRBV2 to TRBJ2-7; D is ambiguous. The V end was cut by 7 bases, the J end by 6 bases, with 16 bases between. CDR1 SNHLY and CDR2 FYNNEI come from the germline V gene. The CDR3 consists of 13 residues. DNA of the CDR3: TGTGCCAGCAACGTTGTTCGGAGAAGCGAGCAGTACTTC. Its translation: CASNVVRRSEQYF.

The V and J genes are TRBV6-1 and TRBJ1-3; D perhaps matches TRBD1 (5 bases). V shed 4 bases and J shed 4 bases, with 11 bases lying between them. The CDR3 has 14 residues. Germline values: CDR1 MNHNS, CDR2 SASEGT. CDR3 nucleotides: TGTGCCAGCAGTGGCAGGGCCATCGGAAACACCATATATTTT. This encodes CASSGRAIGNTIYF.

The rearrangement uses TRBV6-2 or TRBV6-3 and TRBJ1-2; D is perhaps TRBD1 (5 bases). The germline gives CDR1 MNHEY, CDR2 SVGEGT. Deletions cut 6 bases from V and 10 bases from J, with 12 bases between. CDR3 length: 11 residues. Here the CDR3 reads CASSLRGDYTF. For the CDR3, the DNA is TGTGCCAGCAGCCTTCGAGGGGACTACACCTTC.

The rearrangement links TRBV20-1 to TRBJ2-5, with D maybe TRBD2 (5 bases). There are 14 residues in the CDR3. V dropped 3 bases and J dropped 3 bases, with 14 bases sitting between them. Germline CDR1 is DFQATT and CDR2 is SNEGSKA (reference sequence). This CDR3 is CSASAYTGKETQYF. The CDR3, as DNA: TGCAGTGCTAGCGCGTACACGGGGAAAGAGACCCAGTACTTC.

The table lists this clonotype with many counts. The rearrangement uses TRBV28 and TRBJ2-7; a weak D match, TRBD1 (5 bases). The length of the CDR3 is 14 residues. V was pared by 2 bases and J by 2 bases, with 10 bases between. CDR1 and CDR2 from the germline V gene are MDHEN and SYDVKM. The CDR3 nucleotides are TGTGCCAGCAGTTTAATAGACAGTACCTACGAGCAGTACTTC. It specifies CASSLIDSTYEQYF.

This clonotype was observed at least ten times. The CDR3 loop is CASSQDFNRRYEQYF. The CDR3 bases are TGTGCCAGCAGCCAGGACTTCAATCGTCGGTACGAGCAGTACTTC. The chain carries TRBV11-2 and TRBJ2-7; maybe TRBD2 (5 bases). Trimming left V 5 bases short and J 4 bases short, with 18 bases between. This CDR3 comprises 15 residues. Germline loops: CDR1 SGHAT, CDR2 FQNNGV.

This clonotype has a count of ten or more. J is TRBJ2-5 and V is TRBV2; D is ambiguous. Germline loops: CDR1 SNHLY, CDR2 FYNNEI. The length of the CDR3 is 15 residues. V lost 4 bases, J lost 3 bases, and 15 bases lay in between. The CDR3 nucleotides read TGTGCCAGCAGTGGCCAGACGCTCGGAGAAGAGACCCAGTACTTC. Its translation: CASSGQTLGEETQYF. The variable domain in full, completed from reference TRBV2 and TRBJ2-5, reads EPEVTQTPSHQVTQMGQEVILRCVPISNHLYFYWYRQILGQKVEFLVSFYNNEISEKSEIFDDQFSVERPDGSNFTLKIRSTKLEDSAMYFCASSGQTLGEETQYFGPGTRLLVL.